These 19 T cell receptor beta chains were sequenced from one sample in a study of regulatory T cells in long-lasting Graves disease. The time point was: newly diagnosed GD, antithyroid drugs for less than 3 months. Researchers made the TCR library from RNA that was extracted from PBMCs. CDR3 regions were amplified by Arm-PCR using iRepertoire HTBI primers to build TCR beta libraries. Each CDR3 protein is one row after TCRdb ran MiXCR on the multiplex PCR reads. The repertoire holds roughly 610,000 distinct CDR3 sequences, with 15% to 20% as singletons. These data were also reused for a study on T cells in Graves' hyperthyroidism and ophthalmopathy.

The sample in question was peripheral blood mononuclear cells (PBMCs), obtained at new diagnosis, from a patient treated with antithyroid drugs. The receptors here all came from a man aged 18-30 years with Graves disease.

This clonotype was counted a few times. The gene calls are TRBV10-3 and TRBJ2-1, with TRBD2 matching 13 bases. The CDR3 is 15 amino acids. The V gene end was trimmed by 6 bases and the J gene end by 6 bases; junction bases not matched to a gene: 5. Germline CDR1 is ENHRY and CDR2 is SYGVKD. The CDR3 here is CAISELAGGLNEQFF. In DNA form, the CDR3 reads TGTGCCATCAGCGAACTAGCGGGAGGGCTCAATGAGCAGTTCTTC.

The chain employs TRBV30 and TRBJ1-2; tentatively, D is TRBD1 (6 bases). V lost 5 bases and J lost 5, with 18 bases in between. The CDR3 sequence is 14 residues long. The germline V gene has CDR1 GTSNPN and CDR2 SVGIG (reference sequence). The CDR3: CAWGGRGVLYGYTF. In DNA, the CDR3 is TGTGCCTGGGGGGGCAGGGGAGTCTTATATGGCTACACCTTC.

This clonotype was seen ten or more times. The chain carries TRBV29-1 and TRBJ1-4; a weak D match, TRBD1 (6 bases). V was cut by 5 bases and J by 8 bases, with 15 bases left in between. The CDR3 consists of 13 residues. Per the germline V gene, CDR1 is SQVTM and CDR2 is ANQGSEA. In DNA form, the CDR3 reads TGCAGCGTTCAATGGGGGCTCGGAGAAAAACTGTTTTTT. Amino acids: CSVQWGLGEKLFF. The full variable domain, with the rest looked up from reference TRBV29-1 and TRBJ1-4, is SAVISQKPSRDICQRGTSLTIQCQVDSQVTMMFWYRQQPGQSLTLIATANQGSEATYESGFVIDKFPISRPNLTFSTLTVSNMSPEDSSIYLCSVQWGLGEKLFFGSGTQLSVL.

CDR3 protein: CASSASTGSTEAFF. CDR3 in DNA: TGTGCCAGCAGTGCCTCGACAGGGAGCACTGAAGCTTTCTTT. The genes are TRBV28 and TRBJ1-1; 7 nucleotides match TRBD1. This CDR3 is built from 14 residues. V shed 5 bases and J 4 bases; nucleotides not matched to a gene: 7. CDR1 MDHEN and CDR2 SYDVKM come from the germline V gene.

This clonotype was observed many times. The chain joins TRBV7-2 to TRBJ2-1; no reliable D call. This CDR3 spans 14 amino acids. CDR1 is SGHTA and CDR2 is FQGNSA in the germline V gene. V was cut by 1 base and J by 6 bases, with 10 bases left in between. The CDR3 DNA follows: TGTGCCAGCAGCTTAGGTGGGCGAGGCAATGAGCAGTTCTTC. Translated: CASSLGGRGNEQFF.

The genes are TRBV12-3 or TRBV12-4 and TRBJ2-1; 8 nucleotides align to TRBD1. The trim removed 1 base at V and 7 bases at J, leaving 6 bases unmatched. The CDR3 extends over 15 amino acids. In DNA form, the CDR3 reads TGTGCCAGCAGTTTAGGGACAGGGACAATAAATGAGCAGTTCTTC. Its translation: CASSLGTGTINEQFF.

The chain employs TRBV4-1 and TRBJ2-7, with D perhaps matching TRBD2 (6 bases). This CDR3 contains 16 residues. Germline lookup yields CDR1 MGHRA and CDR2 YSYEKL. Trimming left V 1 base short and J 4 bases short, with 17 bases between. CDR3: CASSQVFSEGGYEQYF. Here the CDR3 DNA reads TGCGCCAGCAGCCAAGTCTTTTCGGAGGGAGGATACGAGCAGTACTTC.

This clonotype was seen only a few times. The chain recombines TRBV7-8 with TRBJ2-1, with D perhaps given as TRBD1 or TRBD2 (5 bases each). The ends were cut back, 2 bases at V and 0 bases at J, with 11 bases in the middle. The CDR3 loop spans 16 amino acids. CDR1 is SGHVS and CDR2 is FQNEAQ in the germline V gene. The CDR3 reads CASSLTGPSSYNEQFF. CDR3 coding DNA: TGTGCCAGCAGCTTAACGGGACCTAGCTCCTACAATGAGCAGTTCTTC. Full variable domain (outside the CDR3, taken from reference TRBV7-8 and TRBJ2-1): GAGVSQSPRYKVAKRGQDVALRCDPISGHVSLFWYQQALGQGPEFLTYFQNEAQLDKSGLPSDRFFAERPEGSVSTLKIQRTQQEDSAVYLCASSLTGPSSYNEQFFGPGTRLTVL.

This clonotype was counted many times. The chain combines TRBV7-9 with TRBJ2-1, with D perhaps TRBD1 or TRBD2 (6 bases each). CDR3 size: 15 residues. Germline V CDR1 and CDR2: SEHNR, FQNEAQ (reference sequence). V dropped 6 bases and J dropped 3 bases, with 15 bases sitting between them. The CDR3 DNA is TGTGCCAGCAGAAAGGGGGGACGAGGCTACAATGAGCAGTTCTTC. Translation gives CASRKGGRGYNEQFF. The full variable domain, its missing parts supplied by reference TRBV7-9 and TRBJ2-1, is DTGVSQNPRHKITKRGQNVTFRCDPISEHNRLYWYRQTLGQGPEFLTYFQNEAQLEKSRLLSDRFSAERPKGSFSTLEIQRTEQGDSAMYLCASRKGGRGYNEQFFGPGTRLTVL.

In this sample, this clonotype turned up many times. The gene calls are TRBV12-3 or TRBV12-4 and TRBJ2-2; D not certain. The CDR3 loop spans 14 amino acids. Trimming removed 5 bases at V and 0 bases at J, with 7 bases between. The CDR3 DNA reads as TGTGCCAGCAGTGGCAAAGCGAACACCGGGGAGCTGTTTTTT. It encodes CASSGKANTGELFF.

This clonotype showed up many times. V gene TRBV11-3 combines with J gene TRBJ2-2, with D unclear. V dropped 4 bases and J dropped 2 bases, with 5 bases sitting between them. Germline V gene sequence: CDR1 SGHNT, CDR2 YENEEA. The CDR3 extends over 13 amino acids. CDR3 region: CASSSLNTGELFF. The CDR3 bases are TGTGCCAGCAGCTCCTTAAACACCGGGGAGCTGTTTTTT.

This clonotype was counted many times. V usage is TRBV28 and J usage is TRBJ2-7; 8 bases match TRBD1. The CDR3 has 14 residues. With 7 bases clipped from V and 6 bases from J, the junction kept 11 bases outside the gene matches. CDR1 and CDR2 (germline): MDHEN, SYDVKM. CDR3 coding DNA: TGTGCCAGCACCTCCCAGTGGACAGGGATCGAGCAGTACTTC. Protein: CASTSQWTGIEQYF. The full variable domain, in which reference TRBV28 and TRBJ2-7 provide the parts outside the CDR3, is DVKVTQSSRYLVKRTGEKVFLECVQDMDHENMFWYRQDPGLGLRLIYFSYDVKMKEKGDIPEGYSVSREKKERFSLILESASTNQTSMYLCASTSQWTGIEQYFGPGTRLTVT.

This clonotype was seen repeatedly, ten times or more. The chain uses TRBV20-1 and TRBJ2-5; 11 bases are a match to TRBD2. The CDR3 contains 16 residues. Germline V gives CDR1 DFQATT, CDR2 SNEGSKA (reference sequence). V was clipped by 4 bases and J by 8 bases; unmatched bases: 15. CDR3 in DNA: TGCAGTGCTAAACTTAAGCTAGCGGGAGGCCTCCTAACCCAGTACTTC. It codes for CSAKLKLAGGLLTQYF.

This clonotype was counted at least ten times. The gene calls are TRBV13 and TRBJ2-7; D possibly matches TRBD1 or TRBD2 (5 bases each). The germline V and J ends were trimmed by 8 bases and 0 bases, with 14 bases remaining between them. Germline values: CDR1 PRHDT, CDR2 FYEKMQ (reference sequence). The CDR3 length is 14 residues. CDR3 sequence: CASATGTSSYEQYF. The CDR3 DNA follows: TGTGCCAGCGCGACCGGGACGTCCTCCTACGAGCAGTACTTC.

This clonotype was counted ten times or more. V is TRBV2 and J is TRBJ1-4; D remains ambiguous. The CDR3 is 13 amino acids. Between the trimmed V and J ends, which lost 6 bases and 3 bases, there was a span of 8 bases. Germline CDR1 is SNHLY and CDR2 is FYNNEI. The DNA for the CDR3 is TGTGCCAGCAGCTCCAACCCTAATGAAAAACTGTTTTTT. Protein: CASSSNPNEKLFF. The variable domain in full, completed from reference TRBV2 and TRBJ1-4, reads EPEVTQTPSHQVTQMGQEVILRCVPISNHLYFYWYRQILGQKVEFLVSFYNNEISEKSEIFDDQFSVERPDGSNFTLKIRSTKLEDSAMYFCASSSNPNEKLFFGSGTQLSVL.

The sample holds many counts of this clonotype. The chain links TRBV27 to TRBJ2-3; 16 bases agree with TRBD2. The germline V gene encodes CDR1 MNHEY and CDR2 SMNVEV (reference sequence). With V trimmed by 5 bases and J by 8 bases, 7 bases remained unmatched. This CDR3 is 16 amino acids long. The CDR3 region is CASSLSGTSGRVTQYF. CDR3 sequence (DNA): TGTGCCAGCAGTCTCTCCGGGACTAGCGGGAGGGTTACGCAGTATTTT.

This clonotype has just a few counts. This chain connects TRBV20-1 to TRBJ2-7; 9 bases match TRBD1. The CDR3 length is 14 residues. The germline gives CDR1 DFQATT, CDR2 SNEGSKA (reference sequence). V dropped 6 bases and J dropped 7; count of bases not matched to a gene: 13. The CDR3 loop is CSAQGTGIFREQYF. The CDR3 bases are TGCAGTGCCCAAGGGACAGGGATCTTTCGTGAGCAGTACTTC.

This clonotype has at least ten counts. CDR3 amino acids: CASSFSGAHGYTF. CDR3 in DNA: TGTGCCAGCAGTTTTTCGGGGGCGCATGGCTACACCTTC. The chain employs TRBV28 and TRBJ1-2, with D maybe TRBD1 (6 bases). Germline lookup yields CDR1 MDHEN and CDR2 SYDVKM. The germline V and J ends were trimmed by 3 bases and 6 bases, with 11 bases remaining between them. The CDR3 length is 13 residues.

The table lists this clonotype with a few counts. The CDR3 protein is CSAHQTGTQPQHF. CDR3 sequence (DNA): TGCAGTGCTCACCAAACAGGGACTCAGCCCCAGCATTTT. The genes are TRBV20-1 and TRBJ1-5; a weak D match, TRBD1 (6 bases). The CDR3 spans 13 residues. Germline CDR1 DFQATT, CDR2 SNEGSKA (reference sequence). Trimming pared 5 bases from V and 6 bases from J, leaving 14 bases between.